This T cell receptor (beta chain) is drawn from a study of STAT3 mutations in large granular lymphocyte leukemia. For the study at large: Canonical activating STAT3 mutations were detected in roughly half of the longitudinally sequenced T-LGLL patients. Study-wide points: Samples missed the first appearance of the clone. In some patients, a small highly pathogenic clone possibly went undetected. Suggested: STAT3 mutation was not the ancestral event for these clonal expansions. At least one immunodominant TCR beta clonotype appeared in every T-cell large granular lymphocyte leukemia patient.

Turning to this clone: The antigen is undetermined.

The data were produced by immunoSEQ multiplex PCR, yet TCRdb's version contains in-frame clones alone and is incomplete. The data hold about 300 clones, with 35% to 45% observed a single time. Sequenced input: peripheral blood mononuclear cells. This receptor was obtained from a man aged 55 to 70 with T-cell large granular lymphocyte leukemia. Some clones in this sample may be carry-over from other donors' samples.

The CDR3 nucleotides read TGTGCCAGCAGCTTAGGGACAGGGCTCTCCTACGAGCAGTACTTC. Encoded protein: CASSLGTGLSYEQYF. The rearrangement uses TRBV7-3 and TRBJ2-7; 9 bases match TRBD1. J was trimmed by 0 bases and V by 2 bases; bases with no gene match: 2. The CDR3 sequence is 15 residues long. Germline lookup yields CDR1 SGHTA and CDR2 FQGTGA.